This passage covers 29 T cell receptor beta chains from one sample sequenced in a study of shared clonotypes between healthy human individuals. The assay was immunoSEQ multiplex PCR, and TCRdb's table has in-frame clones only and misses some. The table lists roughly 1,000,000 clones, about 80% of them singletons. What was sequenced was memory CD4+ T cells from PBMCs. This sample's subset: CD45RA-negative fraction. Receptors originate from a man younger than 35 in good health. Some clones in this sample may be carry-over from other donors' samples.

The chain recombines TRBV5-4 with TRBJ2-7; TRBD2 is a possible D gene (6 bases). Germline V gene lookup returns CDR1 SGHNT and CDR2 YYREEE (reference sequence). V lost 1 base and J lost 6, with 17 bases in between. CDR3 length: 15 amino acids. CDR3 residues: CASSLPEEGTLEQYF. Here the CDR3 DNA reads TGTGCCAGCAGCTTGCCCGAGGAGGGGACCCTCGAGCAGTACTTC. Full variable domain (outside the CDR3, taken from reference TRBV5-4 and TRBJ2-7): ETGVTQSPTHLIKTRGQQVTLRCSSQSGHNTVSWYQQALGQGPQFIFQYYREEENGRGNFPPRFSGLQFPNYSSELNVNALELDDSALYLCASSLPEEGTLEQYFGPGTRLTVT.

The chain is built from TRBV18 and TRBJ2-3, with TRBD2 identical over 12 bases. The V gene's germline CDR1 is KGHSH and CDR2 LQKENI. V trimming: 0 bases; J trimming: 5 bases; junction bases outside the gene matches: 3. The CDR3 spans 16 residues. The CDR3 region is CASSPPTSGRQDTQYF. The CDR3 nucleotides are TGTGCCAGCTCACCACCAACTAGCGGGAGGCAAGATACGCAGTATTTT.

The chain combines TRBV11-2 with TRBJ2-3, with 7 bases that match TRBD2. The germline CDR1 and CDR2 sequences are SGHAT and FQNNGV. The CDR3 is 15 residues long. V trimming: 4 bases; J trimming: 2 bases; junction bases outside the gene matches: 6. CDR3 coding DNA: TGTGCCAGCAGCTCAGAAAGCGGGAACACAGATACGCAGTATTTT. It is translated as CASSSESGNTDTQYF.

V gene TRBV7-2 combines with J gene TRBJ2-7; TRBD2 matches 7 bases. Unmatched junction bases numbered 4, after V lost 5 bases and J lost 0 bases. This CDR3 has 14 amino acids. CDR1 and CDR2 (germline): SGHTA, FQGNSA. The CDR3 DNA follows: TGTGCCAGCAGCGCCACTAGCGCCTCCTACGAGCAGTACTTC. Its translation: CASSATSASYEQYF.

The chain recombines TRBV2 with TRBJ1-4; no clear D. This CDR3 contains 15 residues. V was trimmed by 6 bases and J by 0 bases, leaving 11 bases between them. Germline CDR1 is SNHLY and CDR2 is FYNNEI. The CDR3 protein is CASSQIGSTNEKLFF. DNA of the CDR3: TGTGCCAGCAGCCAAATCGGCTCAACTAATGAAAAACTGTTTTTT.

CDR3 amino acids: CASSVAPGVLGNEQFF. The CDR3 coding sequence is TGTGCCAGCAGCGTAGCTCCGGGAGTTTTGGGGAATGAGCAGTTCTTC. This sequence joins TRBV9 and TRBJ2-1, with a weak D call TRBD2 (6 bases). This CDR3 has 16 amino acids. Germline loops: CDR1 SGDLS, CDR2 YYNGEE. V lost 0 bases and J lost 7, with 17 bases in between.

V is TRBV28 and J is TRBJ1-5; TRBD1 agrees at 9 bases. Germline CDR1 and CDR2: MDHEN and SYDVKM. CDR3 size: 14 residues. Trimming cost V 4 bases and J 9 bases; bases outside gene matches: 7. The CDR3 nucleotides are TGTGCCAGCAGTTCTTTGGGACAGGGTATGCCCCAGCATTTT. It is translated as CASSSLGQGMPQHF.

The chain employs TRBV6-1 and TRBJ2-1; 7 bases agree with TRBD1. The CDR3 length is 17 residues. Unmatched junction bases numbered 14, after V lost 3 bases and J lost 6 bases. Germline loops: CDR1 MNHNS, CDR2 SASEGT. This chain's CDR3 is CASSERGFAAGGNEQFF. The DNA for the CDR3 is TGTGCCAGCAGTGAGAGGGGGTTCGCCGCAGGGGGCAATGAGCAGTTCTTC.

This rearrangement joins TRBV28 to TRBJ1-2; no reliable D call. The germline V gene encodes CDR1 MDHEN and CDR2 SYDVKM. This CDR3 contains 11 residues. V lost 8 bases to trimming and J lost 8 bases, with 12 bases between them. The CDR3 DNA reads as TGTGCCAGCGGAGGACTAGACGGCTACACCTTC. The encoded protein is CASGGLDGYTF.

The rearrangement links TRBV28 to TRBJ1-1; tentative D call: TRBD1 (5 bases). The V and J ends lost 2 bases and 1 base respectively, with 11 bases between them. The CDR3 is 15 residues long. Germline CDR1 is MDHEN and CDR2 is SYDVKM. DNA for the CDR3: TGTGCCAGCAGTTTACCCGACAGAGGGAACACTGAAGCTTTCTTT. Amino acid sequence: CASSLPDRGNTEAFF.

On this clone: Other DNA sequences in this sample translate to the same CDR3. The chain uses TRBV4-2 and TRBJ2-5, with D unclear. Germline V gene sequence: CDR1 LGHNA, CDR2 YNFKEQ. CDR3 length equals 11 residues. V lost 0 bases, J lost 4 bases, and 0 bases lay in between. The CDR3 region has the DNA TGTGCCAGCAGCCAAGAAGAGACCCAGTACTTC. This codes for CASSQEETQYF.

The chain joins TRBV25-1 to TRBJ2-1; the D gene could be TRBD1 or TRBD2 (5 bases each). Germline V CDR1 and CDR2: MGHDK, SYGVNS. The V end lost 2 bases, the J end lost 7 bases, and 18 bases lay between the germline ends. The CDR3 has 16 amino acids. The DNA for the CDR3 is TGTGCCAGCAGTGAACCCACCCGGGGCTATGGGAATGAGCAGTTCTTC. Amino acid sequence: CASSEPTRGYGNEQFF.

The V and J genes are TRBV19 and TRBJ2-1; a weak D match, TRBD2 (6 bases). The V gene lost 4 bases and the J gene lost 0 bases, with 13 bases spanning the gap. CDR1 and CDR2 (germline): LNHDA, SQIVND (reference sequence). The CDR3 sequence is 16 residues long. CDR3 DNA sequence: TGTGCCAGTAGTAAAAGAGCGGGCTTCTCCTACAATGAGCAGTTCTTC. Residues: CASSKRAGFSYNEQFF.

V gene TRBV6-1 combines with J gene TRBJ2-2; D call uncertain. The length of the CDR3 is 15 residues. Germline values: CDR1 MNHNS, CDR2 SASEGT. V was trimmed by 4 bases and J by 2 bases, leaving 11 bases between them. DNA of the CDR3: TGTGCCAGCAGTGCCCGGAAACCCAACACCGGGGAGCTGTTTTTT. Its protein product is CASSARKPNTGELFF.

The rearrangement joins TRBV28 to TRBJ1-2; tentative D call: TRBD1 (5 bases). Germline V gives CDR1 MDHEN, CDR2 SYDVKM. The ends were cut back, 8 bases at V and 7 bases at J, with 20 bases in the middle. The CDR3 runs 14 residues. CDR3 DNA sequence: TGTGCCAGCGTGGTGGGGGGACTCCAAGGTGGCTACACCTTC. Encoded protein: CASVVGGLQGGYTF.

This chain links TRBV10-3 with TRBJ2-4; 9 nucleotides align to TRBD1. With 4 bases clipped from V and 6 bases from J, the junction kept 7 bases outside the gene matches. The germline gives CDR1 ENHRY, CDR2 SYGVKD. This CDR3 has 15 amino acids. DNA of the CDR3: TGTGCCATCAGTGCCCGGACAGGGGAGGGAAACATTCAGTACTTC. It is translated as CAISARTGEGNIQYF.

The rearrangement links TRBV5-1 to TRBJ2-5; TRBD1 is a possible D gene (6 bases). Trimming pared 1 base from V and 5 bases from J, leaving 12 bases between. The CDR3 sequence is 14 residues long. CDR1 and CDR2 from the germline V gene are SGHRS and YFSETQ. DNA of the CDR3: TGCGCCAGCAGCTTGTCCACAGGGCCCGAGACCCAGTACTTC. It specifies CASSLSTGPETQYF.

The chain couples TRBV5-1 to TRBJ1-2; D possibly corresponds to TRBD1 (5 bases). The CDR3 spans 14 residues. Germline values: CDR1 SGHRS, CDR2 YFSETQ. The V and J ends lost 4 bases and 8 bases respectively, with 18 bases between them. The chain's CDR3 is CASSPGPLGGGYTF. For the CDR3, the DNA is TGCGCCAGCAGCCCGGGCCCCCTCGGGGGAGGCTACACCTTC.

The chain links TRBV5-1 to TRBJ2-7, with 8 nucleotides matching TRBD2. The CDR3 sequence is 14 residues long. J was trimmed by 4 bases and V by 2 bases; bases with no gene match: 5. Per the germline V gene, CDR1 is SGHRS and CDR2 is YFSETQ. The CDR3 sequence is CASSLRREEYEQYF. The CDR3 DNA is TGCGCCAGCAGCTTAAGGCGGGAGGAGTACGAGCAGTACTTC. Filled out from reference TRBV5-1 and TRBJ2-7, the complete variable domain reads KAGVTQTPRYLIKTRGQQVTLSCSPISGHRSVSWYQQTPGQGLQFLFEYFSETQRNKGNFPGRFSGRQFSNSRSEMNVSTLELGDSALYLCASSLRREEYEQYFGPGTRLTVT.

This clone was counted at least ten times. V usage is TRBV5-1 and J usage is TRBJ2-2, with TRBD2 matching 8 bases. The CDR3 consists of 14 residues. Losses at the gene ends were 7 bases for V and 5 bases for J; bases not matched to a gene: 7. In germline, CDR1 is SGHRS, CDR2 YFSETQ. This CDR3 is CASGERETTGELFF. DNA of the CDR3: TGCGCCAGCGGGGAGCGGGAGACAACCGGGGAGCTGTTTTTT.

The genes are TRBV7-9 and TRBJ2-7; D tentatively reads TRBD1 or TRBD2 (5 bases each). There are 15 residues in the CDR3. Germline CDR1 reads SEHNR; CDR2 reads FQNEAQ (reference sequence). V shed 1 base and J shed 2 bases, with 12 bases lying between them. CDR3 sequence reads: CASSLGDGATYEQYF. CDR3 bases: TGTGCCAGCAGCTTAGGGGACGGGGCGACCTACGAGCAGTACTTC.

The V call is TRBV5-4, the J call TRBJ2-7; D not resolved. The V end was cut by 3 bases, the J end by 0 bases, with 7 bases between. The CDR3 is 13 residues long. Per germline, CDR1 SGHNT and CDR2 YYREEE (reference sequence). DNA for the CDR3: TGTGCCAGCAGCTCCGGAACCTCCTACGAGCAGTACTTC. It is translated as CASSSGTSYEQYF. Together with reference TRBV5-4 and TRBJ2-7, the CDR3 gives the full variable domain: ETGVTQSPTHLIKTRGQQVTLRCSSQSGHNTVSWYQQALGQGPQFIFQYYREEENGRGNFPPRFSGLQFPNYSSELNVNALELDDSALYLCASSSGTSYEQYFGPGTRLTVT.

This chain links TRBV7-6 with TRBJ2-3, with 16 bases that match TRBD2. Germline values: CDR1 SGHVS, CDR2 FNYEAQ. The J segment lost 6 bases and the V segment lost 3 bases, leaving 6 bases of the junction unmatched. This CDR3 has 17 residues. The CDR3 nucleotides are TGTGCCAGCAGCTTTTTGGGACTAGCGGGAGGGCCGGATACGCAGTATTTT. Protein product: CASSFLGLAGGPDTQYF.

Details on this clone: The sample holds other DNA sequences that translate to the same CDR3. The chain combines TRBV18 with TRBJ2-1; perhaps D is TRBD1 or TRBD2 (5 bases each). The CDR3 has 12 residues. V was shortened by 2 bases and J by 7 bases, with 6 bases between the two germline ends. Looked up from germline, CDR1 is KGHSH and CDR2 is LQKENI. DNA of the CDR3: TGTGCCAGCTCACCAGGGGGAAATGAGCAGTTCTTC. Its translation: CASSPGGNEQFF.

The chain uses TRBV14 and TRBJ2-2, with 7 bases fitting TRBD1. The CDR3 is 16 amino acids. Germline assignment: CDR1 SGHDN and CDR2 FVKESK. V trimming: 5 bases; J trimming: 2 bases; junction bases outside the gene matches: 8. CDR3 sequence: CASSNRQGSNTGELFF. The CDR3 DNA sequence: TGTGCCAGCAGCAATCGACAGGGAAGCAACACCGGGGAGCTGTTTTTT.

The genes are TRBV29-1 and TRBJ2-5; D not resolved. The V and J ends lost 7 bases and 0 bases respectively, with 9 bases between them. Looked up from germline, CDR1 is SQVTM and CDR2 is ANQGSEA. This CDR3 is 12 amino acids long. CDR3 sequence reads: CSATWDQETQYF. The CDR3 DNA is TGCAGCGCGACTTGGGACCAAGAGACCCAGTACTTC.

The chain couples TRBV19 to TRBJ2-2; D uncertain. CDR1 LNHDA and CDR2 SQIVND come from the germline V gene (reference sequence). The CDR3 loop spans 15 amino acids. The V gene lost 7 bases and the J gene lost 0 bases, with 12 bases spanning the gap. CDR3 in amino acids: CASMHARSNTGELFF. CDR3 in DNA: TGTGCCAGTATGCATGCCAGGTCGAACACCGGGGAGCTGTTTTTT.

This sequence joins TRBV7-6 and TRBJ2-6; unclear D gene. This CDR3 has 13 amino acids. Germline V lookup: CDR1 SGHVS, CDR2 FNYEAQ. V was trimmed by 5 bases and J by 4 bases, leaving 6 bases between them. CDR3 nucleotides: TGTGCCAGCAGCACCGTAGGGGCCAACGTCCTGACTTTC. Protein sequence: CASSTVGANVLTF.

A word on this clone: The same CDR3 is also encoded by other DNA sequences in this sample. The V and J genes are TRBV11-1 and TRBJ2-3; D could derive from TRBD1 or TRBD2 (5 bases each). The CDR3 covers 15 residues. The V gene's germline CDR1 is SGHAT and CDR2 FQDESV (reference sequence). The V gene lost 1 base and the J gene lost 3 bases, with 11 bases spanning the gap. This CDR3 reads CASSLGPGPTDTQYF. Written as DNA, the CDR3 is TGTGCCAGCAGCTTAGGACCGGGGCCTACAGATACGCAGTATTTT.